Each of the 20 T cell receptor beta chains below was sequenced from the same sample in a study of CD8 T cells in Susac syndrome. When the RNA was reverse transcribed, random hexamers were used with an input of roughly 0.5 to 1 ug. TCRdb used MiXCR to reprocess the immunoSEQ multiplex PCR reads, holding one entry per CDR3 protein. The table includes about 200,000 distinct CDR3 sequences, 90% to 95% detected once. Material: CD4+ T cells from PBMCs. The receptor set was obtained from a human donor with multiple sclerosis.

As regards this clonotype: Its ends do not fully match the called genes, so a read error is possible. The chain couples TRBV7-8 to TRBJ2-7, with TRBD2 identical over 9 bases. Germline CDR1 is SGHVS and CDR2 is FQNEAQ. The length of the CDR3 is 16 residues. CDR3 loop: CVSSPLAGGPRHEQYF. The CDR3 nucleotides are TGTGTCAGCAGCCCCCTTGCGGGAGGGCCTAGGCACGAGCAGTACTTC.

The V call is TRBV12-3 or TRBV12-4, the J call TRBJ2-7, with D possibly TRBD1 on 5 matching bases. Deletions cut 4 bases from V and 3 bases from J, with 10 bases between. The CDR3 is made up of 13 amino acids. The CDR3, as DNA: TGTGCCAGCAGTTCCCGACAGTACTACGAGCAGTACTTC. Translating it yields CASSSRQYYEQYF.

CDR3 sequence: CASVLNTEAFF. The CDR3 DNA reads TGTGCCAGCGTCCTGAACACTGAAGCTTTCTTT. The genes are TRBV6-6 and TRBJ1-1; D ambiguous. V lost 8 bases and J lost 0, with 4 bases in between. Germline V gene data show CDR1 as MNHNY and CDR2 as SVGAGI (reference sequence). The CDR3 length is 11 residues.

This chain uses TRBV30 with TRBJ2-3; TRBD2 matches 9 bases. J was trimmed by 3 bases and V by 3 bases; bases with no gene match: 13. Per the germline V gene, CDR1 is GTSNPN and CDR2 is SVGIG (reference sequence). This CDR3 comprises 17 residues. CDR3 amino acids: CAWSLGLASGITDTQYF. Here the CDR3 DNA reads TGTGCCTGGAGCCTAGGCTTGGCTAGCGGGATAACAGATACGCAGTATTTT. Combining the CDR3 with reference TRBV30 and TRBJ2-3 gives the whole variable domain SQTIHQWPATLVQPVGSPLSLECTVEGTSNPNLYWYRQAAGRGLQLLFYSVGIGQISSEVPQNLSASRPQDRQFILSSKKLLLSDSGFYLCAWSLGLASGITDTQYFGPGTRLTVL.

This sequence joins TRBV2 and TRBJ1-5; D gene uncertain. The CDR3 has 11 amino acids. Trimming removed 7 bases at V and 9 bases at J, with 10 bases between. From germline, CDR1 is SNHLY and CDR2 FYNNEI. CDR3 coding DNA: TGTGCCAGCACCGTAAGTGGGCCCCAGCATTTT. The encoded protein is CASTVSGPQHF.

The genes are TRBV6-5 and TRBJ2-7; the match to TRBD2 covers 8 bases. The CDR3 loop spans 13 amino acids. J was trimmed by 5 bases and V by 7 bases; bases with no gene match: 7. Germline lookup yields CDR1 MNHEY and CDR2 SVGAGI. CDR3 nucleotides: TGTGCCAGCAACCGACTAGCGCACGACGAGCAGTACTTC. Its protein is CASNRLAHDEQYF.

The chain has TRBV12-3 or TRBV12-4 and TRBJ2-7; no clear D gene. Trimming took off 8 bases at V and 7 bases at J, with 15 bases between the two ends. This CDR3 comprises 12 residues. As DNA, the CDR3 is TGTGCCAGCCGGACGGGCGAGAGGGAGCAGTACTTC. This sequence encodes CASRTGEREQYF.

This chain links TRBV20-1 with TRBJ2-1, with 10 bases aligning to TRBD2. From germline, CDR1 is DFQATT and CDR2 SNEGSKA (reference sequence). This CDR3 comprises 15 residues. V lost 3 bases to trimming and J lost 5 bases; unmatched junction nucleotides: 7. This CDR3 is CSARFGTSAHNEQFF. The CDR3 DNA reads TGCAGTGCTAGGTTCGGGACTAGCGCCCACAATGAGCAGTTCTTC.

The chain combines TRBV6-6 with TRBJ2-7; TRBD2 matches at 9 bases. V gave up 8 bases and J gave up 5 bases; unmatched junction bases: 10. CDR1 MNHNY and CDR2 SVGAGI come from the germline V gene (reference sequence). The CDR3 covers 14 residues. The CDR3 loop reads CASGQSGRTHEQYF. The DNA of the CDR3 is TGTGCCAGCGGGCAGAGCGGGAGGACCCACGAGCAGTACTTC.

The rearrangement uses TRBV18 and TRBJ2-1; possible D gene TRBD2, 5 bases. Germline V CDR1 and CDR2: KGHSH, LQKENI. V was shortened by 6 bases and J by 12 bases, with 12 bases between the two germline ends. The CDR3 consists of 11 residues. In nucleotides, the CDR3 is TGTGCCAGCTCTCCAGCGGTAGGGCAGTTCTTC. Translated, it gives CASSPAVGQFF. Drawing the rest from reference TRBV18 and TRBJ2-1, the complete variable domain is NAGVMQNPRHLVRRRGQEARLRCSPMKGHSHVYWYRQLPEEGLKFMVYLQKENIIDESGMPKERFSAEFPKEGPSILRIQQVVRGDSAAYFCASSPAVGQFFGPGTRLTVL.

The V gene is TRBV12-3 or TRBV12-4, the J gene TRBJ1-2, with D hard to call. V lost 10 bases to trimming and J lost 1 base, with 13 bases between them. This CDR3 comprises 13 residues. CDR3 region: CAIQFGVNYGYTF. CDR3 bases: TGTGCCATCCAGTTTGGGGTTAACTATGGCTACACCTTC.

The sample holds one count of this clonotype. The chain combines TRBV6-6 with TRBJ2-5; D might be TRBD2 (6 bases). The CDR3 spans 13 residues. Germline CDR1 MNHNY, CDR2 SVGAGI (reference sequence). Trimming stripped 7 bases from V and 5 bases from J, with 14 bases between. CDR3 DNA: TGTGCCAGCAATCGGGTGGAGGGGGAGACCCAGTACTTC. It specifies CASNRVEGETQYF.

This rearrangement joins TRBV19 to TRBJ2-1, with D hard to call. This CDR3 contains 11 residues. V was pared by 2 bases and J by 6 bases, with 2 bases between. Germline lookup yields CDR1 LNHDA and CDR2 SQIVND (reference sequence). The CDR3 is CASSISNEQFF. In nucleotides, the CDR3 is TGTGCCAGTAGTATAAGCAATGAGCAGTTCTTC. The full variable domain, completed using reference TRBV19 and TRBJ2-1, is DGGITQSPKYLFRKEGQNVTLSCEQNLNHDAMYWYRQDPGQGLRLIYYSQIVNDFQKGDIAEGYSVSREKKESFPLTVTSAQKNPTAFYLCASSISNEQFFGPGTRLTVL.

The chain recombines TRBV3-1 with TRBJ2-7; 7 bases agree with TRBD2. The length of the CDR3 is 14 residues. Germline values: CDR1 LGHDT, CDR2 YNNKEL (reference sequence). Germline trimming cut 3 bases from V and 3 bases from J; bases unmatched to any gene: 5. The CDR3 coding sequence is TGTGCCAGCAGCCAGCGGGGGAGCCTCTACGAGCAGTACTTC. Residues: CASSQRGSLYEQYF.

The CDR3 nucleotides are TGTGCCAGCAGCGTCGGGACAGAAAGTCAAGAGACCCAGTACTTC. It encodes CASSVGTESQETQYF. This sequence joins TRBV9 and TRBJ2-5, with 7 bases that match TRBD1. The CDR3 is 15 residues long. The ends lost 2 bases at V and 2 bases at J; junction bases unmatched: 6. Looked up from germline, CDR1 is SGDLS and CDR2 is YYNGEE.

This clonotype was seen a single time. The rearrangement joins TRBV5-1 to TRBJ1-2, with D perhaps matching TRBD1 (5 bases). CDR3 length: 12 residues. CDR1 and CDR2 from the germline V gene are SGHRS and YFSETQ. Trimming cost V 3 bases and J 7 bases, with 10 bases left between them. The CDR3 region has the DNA TGCGCCAGCAGCTCGGACATCCTTGGCTACACCTTC. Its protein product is CASSSDILGYTF.

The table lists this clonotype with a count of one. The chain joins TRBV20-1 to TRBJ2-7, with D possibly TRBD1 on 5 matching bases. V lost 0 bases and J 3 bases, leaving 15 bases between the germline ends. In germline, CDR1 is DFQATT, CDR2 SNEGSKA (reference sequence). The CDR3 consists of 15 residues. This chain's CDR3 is CSARDPKGRNYEQYF. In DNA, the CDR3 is TGCAGTGCTAGAGATCCAAAGGGGCGGAACTACGAGCAGTACTTC.

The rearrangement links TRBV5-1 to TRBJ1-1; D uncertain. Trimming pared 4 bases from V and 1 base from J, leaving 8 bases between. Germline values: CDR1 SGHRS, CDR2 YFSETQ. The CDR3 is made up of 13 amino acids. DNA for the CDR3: TGCGCCAGCAGCCAAGCCCCGAACACTGAAGCTTTCTTT. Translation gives CASSQAPNTEAFF.

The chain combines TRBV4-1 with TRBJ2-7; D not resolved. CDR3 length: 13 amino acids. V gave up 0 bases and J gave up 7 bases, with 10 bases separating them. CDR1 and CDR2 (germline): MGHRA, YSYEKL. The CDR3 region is CASSQDRRSEQYF. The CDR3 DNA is TGCGCCAGCAGCCAAGATCGCAGGTCAGAGCAGTACTTC.

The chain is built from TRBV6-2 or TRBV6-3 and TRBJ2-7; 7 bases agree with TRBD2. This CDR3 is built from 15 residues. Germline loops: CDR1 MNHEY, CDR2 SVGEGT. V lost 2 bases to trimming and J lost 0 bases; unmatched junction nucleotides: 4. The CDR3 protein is CASSYEAGSSYEQYF. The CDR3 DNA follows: TGTGCCAGCAGTTACGAAGCGGGAAGCTCCTACGAGCAGTACTTC.